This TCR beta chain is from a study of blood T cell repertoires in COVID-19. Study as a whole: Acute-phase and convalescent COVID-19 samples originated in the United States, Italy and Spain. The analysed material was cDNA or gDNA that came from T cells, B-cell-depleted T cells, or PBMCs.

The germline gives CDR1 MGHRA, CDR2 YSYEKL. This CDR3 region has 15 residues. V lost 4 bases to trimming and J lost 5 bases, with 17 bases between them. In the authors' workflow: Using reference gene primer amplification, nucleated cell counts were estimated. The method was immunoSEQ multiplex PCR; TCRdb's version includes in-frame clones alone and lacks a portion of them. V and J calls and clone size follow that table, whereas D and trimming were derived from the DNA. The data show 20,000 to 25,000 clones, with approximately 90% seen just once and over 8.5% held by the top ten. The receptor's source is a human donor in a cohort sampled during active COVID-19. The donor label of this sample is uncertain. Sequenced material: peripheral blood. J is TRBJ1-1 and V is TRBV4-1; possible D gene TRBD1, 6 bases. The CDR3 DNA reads TGCGCCAGCAGCCCTTCCCAACAGGGATTTACTGAAGCTTTCTTT. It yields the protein CASSPSQQGFTEAFF.